The 3 T cell receptor beta chains presented below share a single source sample, sequenced in a study of shared clonotypes between healthy human individuals. Produced via immunoSEQ multiplex PCR; TCRdb's table is partial and in-frame only. The table has about 820,000 clones, roughly 92% seen once. CD45RO-negative CD8 cells positively selected for CCR7 made up the naive population, which excluded terminally differentiated effector memory CD45RA+ cells. The sample comprised naive CD8+ T cells sorted from blood. All receptors come from a man aged 25-40 years in good health.

The CDR3 nucleotides read TGTGCCAGCAGCTTACGGACAGTGAGCTACGAGCAGTACTTC. This gives the protein CASSLRTVSYEQYF. This chain uses TRBV13 with TRBJ2-7, with a weak D call TRBD1 (6 bases). Per the germline V gene, CDR1 is PRHDT and CDR2 is FYEKMQ (reference sequence). V was trimmed by 2 bases and J by 3 bases, leaving 11 bases between them. The CDR3 spans 14 residues.

This clone has only one observation. This chain's CDR3 is CASSPGLAGEIGFEQYF. The CDR3 DNA reads TGTGCCAGCAGCCCGGGACTAGCGGGAGAGATAGGCTTCGAGCAGTACTTC. The rearrangement uses TRBV7-6 and TRBJ2-7; 14 bases match TRBD2. The V and J ends lost 5 bases and 6 bases, in that order; junction bases with no gene match: 12. Germline V CDR1 and CDR2: SGHVS, FNYEAQ. The CDR3 has 17 residues.

This clone has only a few counts. Other DNA variants within this sample encode the same CDR3. The rearrangement links TRBV7-9 to TRBJ2-1, with 10 bases that match TRBD2. Per the germline V gene, CDR1 is SEHNR and CDR2 is FQNEAQ (reference sequence). Trimming cost V 6 bases and J 4 bases; bases outside gene matches: 3. This CDR3 has 14 amino acids. CDR3 sequence: CASRLAGIYNEQFF. The CDR3 DNA reads TGTGCCAGCAGACTAGCGGGAATATACAATGAGCAGTTCTTC.